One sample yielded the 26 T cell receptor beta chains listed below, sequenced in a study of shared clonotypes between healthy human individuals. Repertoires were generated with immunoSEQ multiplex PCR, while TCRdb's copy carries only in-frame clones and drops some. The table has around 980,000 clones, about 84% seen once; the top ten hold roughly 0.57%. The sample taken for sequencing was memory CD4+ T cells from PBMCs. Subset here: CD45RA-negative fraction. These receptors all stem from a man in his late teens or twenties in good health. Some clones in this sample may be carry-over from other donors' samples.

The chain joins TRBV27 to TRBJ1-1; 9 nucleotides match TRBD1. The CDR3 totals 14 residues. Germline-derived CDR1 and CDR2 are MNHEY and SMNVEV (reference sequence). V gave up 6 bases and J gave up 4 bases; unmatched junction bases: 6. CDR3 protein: CASSPTGGPTEAFF. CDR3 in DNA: TGTGCCAGCAGCCCCACAGGGGGCCCCACTGAAGCTTTCTTT.

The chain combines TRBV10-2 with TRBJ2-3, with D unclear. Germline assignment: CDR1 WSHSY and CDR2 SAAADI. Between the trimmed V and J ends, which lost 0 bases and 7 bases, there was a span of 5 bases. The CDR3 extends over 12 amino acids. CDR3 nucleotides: TGCGCCAGCAGTGAGTCGGGGAATACGCAGTATTTT. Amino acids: CASSESGNTQYF.

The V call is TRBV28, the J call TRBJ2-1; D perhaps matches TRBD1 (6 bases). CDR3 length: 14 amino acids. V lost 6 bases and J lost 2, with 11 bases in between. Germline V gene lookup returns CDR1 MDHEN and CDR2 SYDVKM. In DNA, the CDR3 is TGTGCCAGCAGACCTGGGGACACCTACAATGAGCAGTTCTTC. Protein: CASRPGDTYNEQFF.

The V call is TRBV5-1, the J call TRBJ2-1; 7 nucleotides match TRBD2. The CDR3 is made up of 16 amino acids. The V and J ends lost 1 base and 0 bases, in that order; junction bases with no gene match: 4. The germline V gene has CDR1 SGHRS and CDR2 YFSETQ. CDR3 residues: CASSLSPSGSYNEQFF. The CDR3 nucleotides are TGCGCCAGCAGCTTGAGCCCTAGCGGCTCCTACAATGAGCAGTTCTTC.

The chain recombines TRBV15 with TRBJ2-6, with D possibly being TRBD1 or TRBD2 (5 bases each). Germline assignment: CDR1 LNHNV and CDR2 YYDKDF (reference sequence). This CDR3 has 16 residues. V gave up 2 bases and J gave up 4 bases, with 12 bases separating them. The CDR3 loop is CATSRIGAAGANVLTF. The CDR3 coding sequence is TGTGCCACCAGCAGAATCGGGGCGGCCGGGGCCAACGTCCTGACTTTC.

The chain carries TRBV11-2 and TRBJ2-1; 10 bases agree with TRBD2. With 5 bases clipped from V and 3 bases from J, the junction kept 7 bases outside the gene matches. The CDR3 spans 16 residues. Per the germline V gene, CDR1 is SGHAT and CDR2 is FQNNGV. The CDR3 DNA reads TGTGCCAGCAGCGGTCCACTAGCGGGGAGCTACAATGAGCAGTTCTTC. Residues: CASSGPLAGSYNEQFF.

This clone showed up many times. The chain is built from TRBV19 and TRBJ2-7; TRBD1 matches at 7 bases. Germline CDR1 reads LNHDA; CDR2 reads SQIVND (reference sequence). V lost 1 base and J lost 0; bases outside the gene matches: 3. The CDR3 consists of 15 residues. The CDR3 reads CASSIVQGSSYEQYF. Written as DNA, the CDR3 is TGTGCCAGTAGTATAGTACAGGGGAGCTCCTACGAGCAGTACTTC.

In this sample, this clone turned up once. CDR3: CASSPFPGQGYGYTF. CDR3 bases: TGTGCCAGCTCACCCTTCCCGGGACAGGGCTATGGCTACACCTTC. The chain couples TRBV18 to TRBJ1-2, with 9 nucleotides matching TRBD1. Germline V gene data show CDR1 as KGHSH and CDR2 as LQKENI. With V trimmed by 3 bases and J by 4 bases, 6 bases remained unmatched. This CDR3 is built from 15 residues.

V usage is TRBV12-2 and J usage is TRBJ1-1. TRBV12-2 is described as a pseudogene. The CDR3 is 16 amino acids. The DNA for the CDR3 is TGTGCAAGTCGCTTAGCGCTTGAGATTTTGAACACTGAAGCTTTCTTT. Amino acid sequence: CASRLALEILNTEAFF.

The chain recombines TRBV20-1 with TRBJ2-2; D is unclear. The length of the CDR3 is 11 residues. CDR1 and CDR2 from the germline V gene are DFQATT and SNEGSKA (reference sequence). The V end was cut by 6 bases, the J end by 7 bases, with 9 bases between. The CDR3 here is CSARKYGELFF. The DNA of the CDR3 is TGCAGTGCAAGAAAATACGGGGAGCTGTTTTTT.

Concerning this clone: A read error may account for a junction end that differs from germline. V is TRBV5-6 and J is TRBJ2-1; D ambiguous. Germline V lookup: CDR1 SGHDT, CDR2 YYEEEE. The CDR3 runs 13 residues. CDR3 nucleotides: TGTGCCGGCAGCTTGACATACGGGCGAGAGCAGTTCTTC. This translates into CAGSLTYGREQFF.

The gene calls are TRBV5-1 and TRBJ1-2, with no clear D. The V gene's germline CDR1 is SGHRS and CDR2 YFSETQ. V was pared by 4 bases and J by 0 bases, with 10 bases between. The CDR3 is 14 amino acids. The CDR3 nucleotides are TGCGCCAGCAGCCCGGTGGGGACTAACTATGGCTACACCTTC. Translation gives CASSPVGTNYGYTF.

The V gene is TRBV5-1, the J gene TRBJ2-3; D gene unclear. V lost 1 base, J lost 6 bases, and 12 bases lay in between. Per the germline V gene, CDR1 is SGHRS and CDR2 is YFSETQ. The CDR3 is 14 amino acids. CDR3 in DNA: TGCGCCAGCAGCTTGTATGCACGTGTGGATACGCAGTATTTT. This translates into CASSLYARVDTQYF.

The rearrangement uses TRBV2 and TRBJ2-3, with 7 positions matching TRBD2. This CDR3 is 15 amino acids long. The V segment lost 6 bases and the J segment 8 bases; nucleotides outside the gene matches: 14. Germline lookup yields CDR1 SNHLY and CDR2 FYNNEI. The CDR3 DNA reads TGTGCCAGCAGCGGGGCGGGGAGGGTGTATGGTACGCAGTATTTT. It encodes CASSGAGRVYGTQYF.

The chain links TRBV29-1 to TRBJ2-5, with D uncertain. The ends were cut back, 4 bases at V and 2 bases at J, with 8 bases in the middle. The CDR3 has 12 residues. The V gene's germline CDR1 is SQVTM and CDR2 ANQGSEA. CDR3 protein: CSVVAAQETQYF. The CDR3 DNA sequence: TGCAGCGTTGTGGCAGCACAAGAGACCCAGTACTTC.

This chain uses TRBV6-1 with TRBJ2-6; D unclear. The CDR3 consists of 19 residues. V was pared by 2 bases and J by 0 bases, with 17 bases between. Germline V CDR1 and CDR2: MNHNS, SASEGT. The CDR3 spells CASSERWHSPVSGANVLTF. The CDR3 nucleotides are TGTGCCAGCAGTGAACGCTGGCACTCTCCTGTCTCTGGGGCCAACGTCCTGACTTTC.

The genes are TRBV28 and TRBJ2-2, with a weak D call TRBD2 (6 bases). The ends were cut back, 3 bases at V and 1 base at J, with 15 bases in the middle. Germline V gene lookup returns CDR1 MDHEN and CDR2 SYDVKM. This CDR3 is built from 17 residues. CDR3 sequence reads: CASSFPGRLLNTGELFF. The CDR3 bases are TGTGCCAGCAGTTTCCCGGGGAGGCTTTTGAACACCGGGGAGCTGTTTTTT.

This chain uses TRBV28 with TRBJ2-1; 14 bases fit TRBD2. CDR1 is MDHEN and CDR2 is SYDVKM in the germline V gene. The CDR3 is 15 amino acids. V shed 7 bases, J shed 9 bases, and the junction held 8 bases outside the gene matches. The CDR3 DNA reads TGTGCCAGCATCCTGCCGGGACTAGCGGGAGTTGAGCAGTTCTTC. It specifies CASILPGLAGVEQFF.

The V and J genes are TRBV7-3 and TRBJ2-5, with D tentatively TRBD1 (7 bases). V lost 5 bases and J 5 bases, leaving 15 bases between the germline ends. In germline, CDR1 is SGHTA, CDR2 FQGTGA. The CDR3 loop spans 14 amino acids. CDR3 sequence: CASSPGGRSETQYF. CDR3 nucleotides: TGTGCCAGCAGCCCAGGGGGGCGATCGGAGACCCAGTACTTC.

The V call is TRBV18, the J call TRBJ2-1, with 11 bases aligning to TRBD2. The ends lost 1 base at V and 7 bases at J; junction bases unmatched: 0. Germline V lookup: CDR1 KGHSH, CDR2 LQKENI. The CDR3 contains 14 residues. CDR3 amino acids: CASSPRLAGNEQFF. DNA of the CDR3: TGTGCCAGCTCACCACGACTAGCGGGAAATGAGCAGTTCTTC.

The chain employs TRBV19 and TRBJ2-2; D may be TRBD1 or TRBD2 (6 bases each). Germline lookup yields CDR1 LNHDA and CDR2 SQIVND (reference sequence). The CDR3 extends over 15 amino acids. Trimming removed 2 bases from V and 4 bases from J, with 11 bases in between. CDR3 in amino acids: CASSIRGPATGELFF. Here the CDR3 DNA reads TGTGCCAGTAGTATACGGGGGCCCGCCACCGGGGAGCTGTTTTTT. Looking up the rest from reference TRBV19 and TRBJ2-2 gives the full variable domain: DGGITQSPKYLFRKEGQNVTLSCEQNLNHDAMYWYRQDPGQGLRLIYYSQIVNDFQKGDIAEGYSVSREKKESFPLTVTSAQKNPTAFYLCASSIRGPATGELFFGEGSRLTVL.

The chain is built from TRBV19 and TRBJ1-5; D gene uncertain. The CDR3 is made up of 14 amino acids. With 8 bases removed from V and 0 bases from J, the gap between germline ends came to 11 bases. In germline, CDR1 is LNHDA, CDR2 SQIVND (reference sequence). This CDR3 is CASQKFYSNQPQHF. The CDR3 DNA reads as TGTGCCAGTCAAAAATTTTATAGCAATCAGCCCCAGCATTTT.

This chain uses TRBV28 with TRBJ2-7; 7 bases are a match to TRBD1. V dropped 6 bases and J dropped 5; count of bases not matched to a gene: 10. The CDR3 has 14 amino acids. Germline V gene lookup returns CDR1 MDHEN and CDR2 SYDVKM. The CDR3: CASRVQGTRHEQYF. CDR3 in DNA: TGTGCCAGCAGAGTACAGGGGACCCGCCACGAGCAGTACTTC. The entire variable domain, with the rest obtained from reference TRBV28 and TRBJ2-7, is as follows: DVKVTQSSRYLVKRTGEKVFLECVQDMDHENMFWYRQDPGLGLRLIYFSYDVKMKEKGDIPEGYSVSREKKERFSLILESASTNQTSMYLCASRVQGTRHEQYFGPGTRLTVT.

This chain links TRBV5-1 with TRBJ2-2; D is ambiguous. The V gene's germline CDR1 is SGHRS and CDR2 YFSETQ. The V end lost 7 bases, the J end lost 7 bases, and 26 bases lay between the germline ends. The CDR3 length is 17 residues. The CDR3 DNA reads TGCGCCAGCGCCACAACGGGTACCTCCCCTCTAAGCGGGGAGCTGTTTTTT. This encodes CASATTGTSPLSGELFF.

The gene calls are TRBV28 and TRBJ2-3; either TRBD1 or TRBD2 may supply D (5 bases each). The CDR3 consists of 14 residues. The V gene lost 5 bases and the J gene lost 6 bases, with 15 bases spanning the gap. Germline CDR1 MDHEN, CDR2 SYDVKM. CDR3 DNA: TGTGCCAGCAGTGGGGACGGCCTGGGCGATACGCAGTATTTT. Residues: CASSGDGLGDTQYF.

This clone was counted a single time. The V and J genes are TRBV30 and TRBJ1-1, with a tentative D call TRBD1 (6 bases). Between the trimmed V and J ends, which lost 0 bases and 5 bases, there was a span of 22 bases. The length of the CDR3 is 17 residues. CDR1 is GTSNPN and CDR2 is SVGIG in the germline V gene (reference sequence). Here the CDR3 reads CAWSVRADWTRGTEAFF. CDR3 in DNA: TGTGCCTGGAGTGTACGAGCGGACTGGACAAGGGGGACTGAAGCTTTCTTT.